A single sample gave rise to the 3 T cell receptor beta chains below, sequenced in a study of shared clonotypes between healthy human individuals. Generated by immunoSEQ multiplex PCR, the TCRdb table keeps only in-frame clones and is missing some. This table has about 2 million clones, about 95% appearing once. Naive CD8 cells lacked CD45RO and underwent positive selection for CCR7, leaving out terminally differentiated effector memory CD45RA+ cells. The source material was naive CD8+ T cells sorted from blood. These receptor sequences come from a man younger than 30 in good health.

The genes are TRBV11-2 and TRBJ2-7; D remains unclear. Trimming shortened V by 0 bases and J by 5 bases, and 11 bases separated the two germline ends. Looked up from germline, CDR1 is SGHAT and CDR2 is FQNNGV. The CDR3 loop spans 14 amino acids. CDR3 bases: TGTGCCAGCAGCTTAGATGTCGGGTCTCACGAGCAGTACTTC. Translated: CASSLDVGSHEQYF. The full variable domain, in which reference TRBV11-2 and TRBJ2-7 provide the parts outside the CDR3, is EAGVAQSPRYKIIEKRQSVAFWCNPISGHATLYWYQQILGQGPKLLIQFQNNGVVDDSQLPKDRFSAERLKGVDSTLKIQPAKLEDSAVYLCASSLDVGSHEQYFGPGTRLTVT.

The chain has TRBV5-8 and TRBJ2-5, with a weak D call TRBD1 (5 bases). Trimming shortened V by 4 bases and J by 1 base, and 11 bases separated the two germline ends. CDR1 SGHTS and CDR2 YDEGEE come from the germline V gene. The CDR3 has 14 residues. CDR3 amino acids: CASSLRGSQETQYF. The CDR3 DNA reads TGTGCCAGCAGCCTAAGGGGTTCCCAAGAGACCCAGTACTTC. The variable domain in full, with the rest retrieved from reference TRBV5-8 and TRBJ2-5, is EAGVTQSPTHLIKTRGQQATLRCSPISGHTSVYWYQQALGLGLQFLLWYDEGEERNRGNFPPRFSGRQFPNYSSELNVNALELEDSALYLCASSLRGSQETQYFGPGTRLLVL.

The chain combines TRBV5-6 with TRBJ1-2; TRBD1 matches 9 bases. Germline V lookup: CDR1 SGHDT, CDR2 YYEEEE. The CDR3 spans 15 residues. The junction had 11 bases not matched to a gene; V was cut back by 1 base and J by 10 bases. The CDR3 sequence: CASSLLGQGVGDYTF. For the CDR3, the DNA is TGTGCCAGCAGCTTGTTGGGACAGGGTGTAGGTGACTACACCTTC.